These T cell receptor beta chains were read from a single sample in a study of T cell responses to AZD1222 COVID-19 vaccine. Sequencing was performed with immunoSEQ multiplex PCR; in TCRdb, only in-frame clones are kept and a portion is missing. The sample includes about 210,000 clones, about 95% seen only once; the top ten take 1.5% to 2%. The source was peripheral blood, collected 28 days after the second dose of the MenACWY control vaccine. The source of these receptors is an adult who received the MenACWY meningococcal vaccine as a control. CDR3s include the opening cysteine and the closing phenylalanine or tryptophan. Each record gives: CDR3 DNA, CDR3 protein, CDR3 length, D gene, clone size, V gene, J gene. D genes are given only for firm matches. Clone size is shown for a subset of rows, as once, few, many or a class of expanded clone.

cdr3_nt: TGCGCCAGCAGTGAAGGGTGGCCAGATACGCAGTATTTT
cdr3_aa: CASSEGWPDTQYF
cdr3_length: 13
d_call: -
clone_size: -
v_call: TRBV10-2
j_call: TRBJ2-3

cdr3_nt: TGTGCCAGCAGCTCCCGGGGAAACAGCCACTACGAGCAGTACTTC
cdr3_aa: CASSSRGNSHYEQYF
cdr3_length: 15
d_call: -
clone_size: -
v_call: TRBV7-2
j_call: TRBJ2-7

cdr3_nt: TGTGCCACCAGGGGTGCTGGAAACACCATATATTTT
cdr3_aa: CATRGAGNTIYF
cdr3_length: 12
d_call: -
clone_size: -
v_call: TRBV2
j_call: TRBJ1-3

cdr3_nt: TGTGCCAGCAGGAAGCCCGGGCCCCGATCCAAAAACATTCAGTACTTC
cdr3_aa: CASRKPGPRSKNIQYF
cdr3_length: 16
d_call: -
clone_size: -
v_call: TRBV6-4
j_call: TRBJ2-4

cdr3_nt: TGTGCCAGCAGTTCCTCATCGAGCACCGGGGAGCTGTTTTTT
cdr3_aa: CASSSSSSTGELFF
cdr3_length: 14
d_call: -
clone_size: -
v_call: TRBV6-2/TRBV6-3
j_call: TRBJ2-2

cdr3_nt: TGTGCCAGCAGCCTCTTTAGGCGACCGGACGGCCCCAATCAGCCCCAGCATTTT
cdr3_aa: CASSLFRRPDGPNQPQHF
cdr3_length: 18
d_call: -
clone_size: -
v_call: TRBV7-8
j_call: TRBJ1-5

cdr3_nt: TGTGCCAGCAGCGAGAGGGGGGACTCATACAATGAGCAGTTCTTC
cdr3_aa: CASSERGDSYNEQFF
cdr3_length: 15
d_call: -
clone_size: -
v_call: TRBV9
j_call: TRBJ2-1

cdr3_nt: TGTGCCAGCAGCTTAGAATTTACCTACGAGCAGTACTTC
cdr3_aa: CASSLEFTYEQYF
cdr3_length: 13
d_call: -
clone_size: -
v_call: TRBV11-1
j_call: TRBJ2-7

cdr3_nt: TGTGCCAGCAGCCCCGGGACTCACAACACCGGGGAGCTGTTTTTT
cdr3_aa: CASSPGTHNTGELFF
cdr3_length: 15
d_call: -
clone_size: once
v_call: TRBV14
j_call: TRBJ2-2

cdr3_nt: TGTGCCAGCGGTGGACAGGGGAAATCATACGAGCAGTACTTC
cdr3_aa: CASGGQGKSYEQYF
cdr3_length: 14
d_call: TRBD1
clone_size: once
v_call: TRBV28
j_call: TRBJ2-7

cdr3_nt: TGTGCCAGCAGTTCGAAACTAGCGGGAGGGAGGGAGACCCAGTACTTC
cdr3_aa: CASSSKLAGGRETQYF
cdr3_length: 16
d_call: TRBD2
clone_size: -
v_call: TRBV28
j_call: TRBJ2-5

cdr3_nt: TGTGCCAGCGACAGGTACGGGACTGAAGCTTTCTTT
cdr3_aa: CASDRYGTEAFF
cdr3_length: 12
d_call: -
clone_size: -
v_call: TRBV19
j_call: TRBJ1-1

cdr3_nt: TGTGCCAGCACTCAACAGTGGGGGGTTAATTCACCCCTCCACTTT
cdr3_aa: CASTQQWGVNSPLHF
cdr3_length: 15
d_call: -
clone_size: -
v_call: TRBV27
j_call: TRBJ1-6

cdr3_nt: TGTGCCAGCACTTGGACAGGACCCAACCAAGAGACCCAGTACTTC
cdr3_aa: CASTWTGPNQETQYF
cdr3_length: 15
d_call: TRBD1
clone_size: -
v_call: TRBV2
j_call: TRBJ2-5

cdr3_nt: TGTGCCAGCAGTGAAGACAGGGGAGGGTATCAGCCCCAGCATTTT
cdr3_aa: CASSEDRGGYQPQHF
cdr3_length: 15
d_call: TRBD1
clone_size: -
v_call: TRBV2
j_call: TRBJ1-5